Included here is one T cell receptor beta chain sequence, with context. The data derive from a study of CD8 T cells in Susac syndrome. Reverse transcription of about 0.45 to 1 ug RNA was carried out with random hexamers. TCRdb itself ran the immunoSEQ multiplex PCR reads through MiXCR, one entry per CDR3 protein. The profile shows around 100,000 distinct CDR3 sequences, nearly 97% of them singletons. Sequencing was done on a sample of CD8+ T cells from PBMCs. The sequence was obtained from a human donor with Susac syndrome.

CDR3 protein: CASSRRGEAVNEQFF. The CDR3 bases are TGTGCCAGCAGCCGACGGGGTGAAGCAGTCAATGAGCAGTTCTTC. This chain links TRBV6-6 with TRBJ2-1, with D tentatively TRBD2 (5 bases). Germline V gives CDR1 MNHNY, CDR2 SVGAGI (reference sequence). The CDR3 extends over 15 amino acids. The ends were cut back, 6 bases at V and 6 bases at J, with 18 bases in the middle.